Listed below are T cell receptor beta chains from one sample, sequenced in a study of tumor and adjacent non-tumor tissue in lung cancer. TCRdb processed the multiplex PCR reads anew with MiXCR; each CDR3 protein has one entry. The sample shows tens of thousands of distinct CDR3 sequences, roughly 80% of them seen only once. The sample was distant non-tumor lung tissue. The origin of the receptors is a man between 60 and 75 years old with non-small cell lung cancer. The CDR3 runs from the conserved cysteine through the conserved F or W. D genes are given only for firm matches. Size is stated for part of the rows, as once, few or many counts, or as a class when the clone is expanded.

d_call j_call v_call clone_size cdr3_aa cdr3_nt
TRBD1 TRBJ2-1 TRBV4-3 once CASSLKDRTYNEQFF TGCGCCAGCAGCCTTAAGGACAGGACCTACAATGAGCAGTTCTTC
. TRBJ1-1 TRBV6-1 . CASSEDMGNTEAFF TGTGCTAGCAGTGAAGACATGGGCAACACTGAAGCTTTCTTT
. TRBJ2-5 TRBV6-6 once CASWSGWSVGTQYF TGTGCCAGCTGGAGCGGGTGGTCCGTAGGGACCCAGTACTTC
. TRBJ2-7 TRBV2 few CASSEPRKQYF TGTGCCAGCAGTGAACCCAGGAAGCAGTACTTC
TRBD2 TRBJ2-1 TRBV6-1 once CASSVLAGALNEQFF TGTGCCAGCAGTGTTCTAGCGGGGGCCCTCAATGAGCAGTTCTTC
TRBD2 TRBJ2-3 TRBV11-3 . CVSSTRLAGVSDTQYF TGTGTCAGCAGCACCCGACTAGCGGGTGTTTCAGATACGCAGTATTTT
TRBD2 TRBJ2-5 TRBV5-1 once CASCWGTSGQETQYF TGCGCCAGCTGCTGGGGGACTAGCGGTCAAGAGACCCAGTACTTC
. TRBJ1-6 TRBV6-2/TRBV6-3 . CASRPIADVSPLHF TGTGCCAGCCGTCCGATAGCCGACGTCTCACCCCTCCACTTT
. TRBJ2-5 TRBV6-1 . CAGSPRPPSSETQYF TGTGCCGGTAGCCCCCGTCCCCCCTCAAGCGAGACCCAGTACTTC
. TRBJ2-5 TRBV11-2 . CASSSTMGESKETQYF TGTGCCAGCAGCTCCACAATGGGTGAGTCAAAGGAGACCCAGTACTTC
TRBD2 TRBJ2-3 TRBV10-2 . CASSESSRTLAVGTDTQYF TGCGCCAGCAGTGAGTCCTCCCGCACACTAGCGGTGGGAACAGATACGCAGTATTTT
TRBD1 TRBJ2-5 TRBV11-2 . CASDTTGEETQYF TGTGCCAGCGACACTACAGGGGAAGAGACTCAGTACTTC
. TRBJ2-1 TRBV21-1 . CASGKVDFLSYNEQFF TGTGCCAGTGGCAAAGTGGATTTCCTCTCCTACAATGAGCAGTTCTTC
TRBD1 TRBJ2-7 TRBV29-1 . CSVELQGRELYF TGTAGCGTCGAACTACAGGGGCGCGAGCTGTACTTC
TRBD2 TRBJ2-7 TRBV11-1 . CARSKASGTADEQYF TGTGCCCGCAGCAAGGCTAGCGGGACGGCAGACGAGCAGTACTTC
. TRBJ1-5 TRBV6-1 . CASSFAPNNKPQHF TGTGCCAGCAGTTTCGCCCCTAACAATAAGCCCCAGCATTTT
TRBD1 TRBJ2-3 TRBV6-5 . CSSSIRQGDTQYF TGTTCAAGCAGTATACGACAGGGCGATACGCAGTATTTT
. TRBJ1-2 TRBV29-1 . CGVEAMSGVQGGYTF TGCGGCGTTGAAGCCATGTCCGGGGTTCAGGGTGGCTACACCTTC
TRBD2 TRBJ2-7 TRBV10-3 once CADSNRLAGGLQAYEQYF TGTGCCGACAGTAACAGACTAGCGGGAGGGCTGCAGGCCTACGAGCAGTACTTC
. TRBJ2-1 TRBV6-2/TRBV6-3 once CASSLDMSYNEEIF TGTGCCAGCAGCCTGGACATGTCCTACAATGAGGAGATCTTC
. TRBJ1-1 TRBV10-1 . CASSSGTSNEVFF TGCGCCAGCAGTTCCGGGACATCGAATGAAGTTTTCTTT
TRBD1 TRBJ1-1 TRBV11-2 . CASILENRQGPSNTEAFF TGTGCCAGCATCTTGGAAAACAGACAGGGGCCCTCGAACACTGAAGCTTTCTTT
. TRBJ1-6 TRBV6-5 . CASRPAVSHSLLHF TGTGCCAGCAGACCTGCCGTTTCGCATTCACTCCTCCACTTT
TRBD1 TRBJ1-6 TRBV11-3 medium-sized CASSARDRSPLHF TGTGCCAGCAGCGCCCGGGACAGATCACCCCTCCACTTT
. TRBJ1-3 TRBV6-5 . CASSDPLDSAVNTIYF TGTGCCAGCAGCGACCCCCTGGACAGCGCAGTGAACACCATATATTTT
. TRBJ1-5 TRBV12-3/TRBV12-4 . CVSSLLRDQPKHF TGTGTCAGCAGTTTATTGAGGGACCAGCCCAAGCATTTT
. TRBJ2-3 TRBV11-3 . CASSIVDTRYF TGTGCCAGCAGCATAGTAGATACGCGGTATTTT
TRBD1 TRBJ1-6 TRBV7-9 . CASRGTGRGSPFHF TGTGCCAGCAGGGGGACAGGGAGGGGTTCACCATTCCACTTT
. TRBJ2-1 TRBV6-5 . CASSGDLGMLSYNEQFF TGTGCCAGCAGTGGGGACTTGGGGATGTTATCCTACAATGAACAGTTCTTC
. TRBJ2-6 TRBV11-2 . CVSSSTSGAKVLTF TGTGTCAGCAGTTCTACCTCTGGGGCCAAAGTCCTGACTTTC
. TRBJ1-2 TRBV6-5 . CASSSGQSGSGYGYTF TGTGCCAGCAGTTCCGGACAGAGCGGATCTGGCTATGGCTACACCTTC
. TRBJ2-5 TRBV11-1 . CASSFTTGGVTQYF TGTGCCAGCAGTTTTACAACGGGTGGAGTGACCCAGTACTTC
. TRBJ2-1 TRBV24-1 few CATSEGFSTESYNEQFF TGTGCCACCAGTGAAGGCTTCAGCACTGAGTCCTACAATGAGCAGTTCTTC
TRBD2 TRBJ2-1 TRBV20-1 once CSAHTIGRYNEQFF TGCAGTGCGCATACTATCGGGAGGTACAATGAGCAGTTCTTC
. TRBJ1-2 TRBV11-3 once CAGSSPTSGANYDFTF TGTGCCGGCAGCAGCCCGACCTCGGGGGCTAACTATGACTTCACCTTC
TRBD1 TRBJ2-2 TRBV12-3/TRBV12-4 . CAGIFSRTGTVGTGELFF TGTGCGGGCATCTTCTCCCGAACCGGGACAGTGGGTACCGGGGAGCTGTTTTTT
. TRBJ1-6 TRBV20-1 many CSARARQGNNSPLHF TGCAGTGCTAGAGCTAGACAAGGCAATAATTCACCCCTCCACTTT
TRBD1 TRBJ2-5 TRBV11-2 . CASSSGQVLEIHYF TGTGCCAGCAGCTCCGGACAGGTTCTGGAGATCCACTATTTC
. TRBJ2-7 TRBV20-1 . CSASGVGFYEQYF TGCAGTGCTAGTGGAGTAGGCTTCTACGAGCAGTACTTC
. TRBJ2-6 TRBV6-5 . CASCFGIGGSGANVLTF TGTGCCAGCTGTTTCGGGATAGGGGGATCTGGGGCCAACGTCCTGACTTTC